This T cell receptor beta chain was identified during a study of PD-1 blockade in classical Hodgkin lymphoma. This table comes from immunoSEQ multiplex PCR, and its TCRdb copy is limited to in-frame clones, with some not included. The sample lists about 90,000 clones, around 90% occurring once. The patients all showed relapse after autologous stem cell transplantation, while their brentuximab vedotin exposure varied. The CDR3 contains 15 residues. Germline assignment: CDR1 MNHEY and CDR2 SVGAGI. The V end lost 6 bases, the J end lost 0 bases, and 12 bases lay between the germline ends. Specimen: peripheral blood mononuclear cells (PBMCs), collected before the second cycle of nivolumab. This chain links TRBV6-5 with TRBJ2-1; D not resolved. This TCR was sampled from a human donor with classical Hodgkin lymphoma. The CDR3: CASRSWASSYNEQFF. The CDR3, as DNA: TGTGCCAGCAGGTCCTGGGCCTCCTCCTACAATGAGCAGTTCTTC.